Given below is one TCR beta chain in context. This sample is part of a study of shared clonotypes between healthy human individuals. CDR1 GTSNPN and CDR2 SVGIG come from the germline V gene (reference sequence). The CDR3 has 16 amino acids. The V and J ends lost 4 bases and 0 bases, in that order; junction bases with no gene match: 8. The authors split each subset's genomic DNA evenly across several immunoSEQ plates. As originally analysed: As immunoSEQ supplied junction-only sequences (without quality scores), filtering differed. The assay was immunoSEQ multiplex PCR, and TCRdb's table has in-frame clones only and misses some. The V and J calls and the clone size are those of that table, but D and trimming were determined from the DNA. The sample gives 2,500,000 or so clones, approximately 90% of which show up once; roughly 0.14% is in the top ten.

The chain is built from TRBV30 and TRBJ2-1, with TRBD2 matching 8 bases. Sequenced input: naive CD4+ T cells sorted from blood. Noted subset: CD45RA+ positively selected. The TCR originated in a man in his late teens or twenties in good health. CDR3 loop: CAWIPKAGGSYNEQFF. The CDR3 region has the DNA TGTGCCTGGATCCCAAAGGCGGGGGGCTCCTACAATGAGCAGTTCTTC.